One and the same sample provided the 10 T cell receptor beta chains below, sequenced in a study of blood T cell repertoires in COVID-19 (dated by TCRdb to 2020 to 2021). Library preparation used the immunoSEQ multiplex PCR assay. In TCRdb, the immuneACCESS table is reduced to in-frame sequences with V and J assigned. These tables do not hold every clone; where another copy was compared, an unresolved V gene accounts for under half, and the others remain unexplained. For this sample the table gives over 150,000 clones, of which 80% to 90% were detected only once. The ten top clones hold around 7.8% of the sample. The specimen was PBMCs or T cells enriched from blood (not recorded which). These TCRs come from a man in his fifties or sixties who had recovered from COVID-19.

In its sample, this clone was seen a few times. The rearrangement uses TRBV3-1 (or the pseudogene TRBV3-2) and TRBJ2-4; 9 nucleotides match TRBD1. Germline lookup yields CDR1 LGHDT and CDR2 YNNKEL (reference sequence). Unmatched junction bases numbered 5, after V lost 0 bases and J lost 2 bases. This CDR3 has 17 residues. The CDR3 DNA is TGTGCCAGCAGCCAAGATGGGACAGGGCGGACCAAAAACATTCAGTACTTC. Protein product: CASSQDGTGRTKNIQYF.

The chain is built from TRBV7-9 and TRBJ2-7; 7 nucleotides align to TRBD1. V shed 5 bases, J shed 2 bases, and the junction held 9 bases outside the gene matches. Germline V gives CDR1 SEHNR, CDR2 FQNEAQ (reference sequence). The CDR3 is 15 residues long. The CDR3: CASSPDRPSTYEQYF. The CDR3 coding sequence is TGTGCCAGCAGCCCGGACAGGCCATCTACCTACGAGCAGTACTTC.

The chain is built from TRBV14 and TRBJ2-2, with TRBD2 matching over 9 bases. This CDR3 spans 17 amino acids. CDR1 is SGHDN and CDR2 is FVKESK in the germline V gene. The V segment lost 1 base and the J segment 2 bases; nucleotides outside the gene matches: 5. CDR3 bases: TGTGCCAGCAGCCAAGGTCTGCGGGGGGGCAACACCGGGGAGCTGTTTTTT. It codes for CASSQGLRGGNTGELFF.

The rearrangement joins TRBV7-9 to TRBJ2-1; TRBD1 aligns across 9 bases. CDR1 and CDR2 from the germline V gene are SEHNR and FQNEAQ (reference sequence). This CDR3 is built from 15 residues. Unmatched junction bases numbered 9, after V lost 5 bases and J lost 7 bases. CDR3 DNA sequence: TGTGCCAGCAGCCCGGGACAGGGTTTCTTAAATGAGCAGTTCTTC. Translated, it gives CASSPGQGFLNEQFF.

This chain links TRBV7-9 with TRBJ1-2, with 7 bases fitting TRBD1. CDR1 SEHNR and CDR2 FQNEAQ come from the germline V gene (reference sequence). CDR3 size: 15 residues. The J segment lost 4 bases and the V segment lost 1 base, leaving 6 bases of the junction unmatched. The CDR3 loop reads CASSLGGGAGYGYTF. Here the CDR3 DNA reads TGTGCCAGCAGCTTAGGAGGGGGCGCTGGCTATGGCTACACCTTC.

In this sample, this clone turned up once. This chain uses TRBV10-3 with TRBJ2-7; 7 bases match TRBD1. The CDR3 loop spans 13 amino acids. Per the germline V gene, CDR1 is ENHRY and CDR2 is SYGVKD. With 4 bases clipped from V and 2 bases from J, the junction kept 2 bases outside the gene matches. The CDR3 nucleotides are TGTGCCATCAGTGGACAGGGCGCCTACGAGCAGTACTTC. It specifies CAISGQGAYEQYF.

The chain combines TRBV6-5 with TRBJ2-1; TRBD2 matches 10 bases. The V gene's germline CDR1 is MNHEY and CDR2 SVGAGI. The CDR3 spans 15 residues. J gave up 5 bases and V 6 bases, and 7 bases lay outside the gene matches. CDR3 DNA: TGTGCCAGCAGCTTACTAGCGGGGCAACACAATGAGCAGTTCTTC. This encodes CASSLLAGQHNEQFF.

A note on this clone: The conserved phenylalanine or tryptophan is not found at the CDR3 terminus, so this likely reflects a read error. J is TRBJ1-1 and V is TRBV6-5, with TRBD1 identical over 10 bases. With 6 bases clipped from V and 5 bases from J, the junction kept 6 bases outside the gene matches. This CDR3 is built from 14 residues. Germline values: CDR1 MNHEY, CDR2 SVGAGI. In nucleotides, the CDR3 is TGTGCCAGCAGCCTAGACAGGGGGCGTACTGAAGCTTTCCTT. Amino acids: CASSLDRGRTEAFL.

The chain has TRBV10-3 and TRBJ1-2, with 7 bases identical to TRBD1. CDR3 length equals 13 residues. With 2 bases clipped from V and 5 bases from J, the junction kept 2 bases outside the gene matches. Germline values: CDR1 ENHRY, CDR2 SYGVKD. The CDR3 DNA reads TGTGCCATCAGTGAGACAGGGGAGTATGGCTACACCTTC. Its translation is CAISETGEYGYTF.

V gene TRBV12-3 or TRBV12-4 combines with J gene TRBJ1-2, with D uncertain. Trimming pared 1 base from V and 4 bases from J, leaving 7 bases between. The CDR3 is 13 amino acids. DNA of the CDR3: TGTGCCAGCAGTTTAGGTAACGGCTATGGCTACACCTTC. Translation: CASSLGNGYGYTF.